This TCR beta chain was sequenced for a study of CD8+ T cells in alopecia areata. Extracted from the samples, RNA was reverse transcribed into cDNA to serve as the sequencing template. The data were produced by immunoSEQ multiplex PCR, yet TCRdb's version contains in-frame clones alone and is incomplete. The sample carries under 350,000 clones, 55% to 70% recorded once. CDR1 is MNHEY and CDR2 is SMNVEV in the germline V gene (reference sequence). The CDR3 consists of 15 residues. The V gene lost 5 bases and the J gene lost 4 bases, with 16 bases spanning the gap. Treatment in this sample: oral pan-JAK inhibitor, 5-10 mg twice daily.

This sequence was found in a human donor with alopecia areata. This chain links TRBV27 with TRBJ2-3, with D perhaps being TRBD1 or TRBD2 (5 bases each). Specimen: CD4+ T cells sorted from blood, collected at week 24, from a patient treated with tofacitinib. CDR3 DNA: TGTGCCAGCAGTCCCGGGGCCAGCCTACCAGATACGCAGTATTTT. As protein: CASSPGASLPDTQYF.